The 5 T cell receptor beta chains given below trace back to one sample, sequenced in a study of T cell responses to AZD1222 COVID-19 vaccine. The table came from immunoSEQ multiplex PCR; TCRdb's copy has only in-frame clones and leaves some out. Counted here are about 83,000 clones, around 89% occurring once; the ten biggest clones make up roughly 5%. Specimen: peripheral blood, collected on day 0 of MenACWY control vaccination. The receptors were sampled from an adult in good health.

V and J are TRBV25-1 and TRBJ2-3; 7 bases line up with TRBD1. This CDR3 is 15 amino acids long. The germline V gene encodes CDR1 MGHDK and CDR2 SYGVNS. J lost 2 bases, V lost 3 bases, and 5 bases had no gene match. The CDR3 region has the DNA TGTGCCAGCAGTGACGTCAGGGGGAACACAGATACGCAGTATTTT. As protein: CASSDVRGNTDTQYF.

The chain recombines TRBV3-1 (or the pseudogene TRBV3-2) with TRBJ2-5; D perhaps matches TRBD2 (6 bases). There are 15 residues in the CDR3. V was clipped by 1 base and J by 2 bases, with 11 bases between them. Per germline, CDR1 LGHDT and CDR2 YNNKEL (reference sequence). The CDR3 sequence is CASSQGGLLQETQYF. The CDR3 DNA sequence: TGTGCCAGCAGCCAAGGGGGACTCTTACAAGAGACCCAGTACTTC.

The CDR3 sequence: CASSQSLGLSSYNEQFF. In DNA form, the CDR3 reads TGCGCCAGCAGCCAGAGTCTCGGCCTGAGTTCCTACAATGAGCAGTTCTTC. The chain recombines TRBV4-1 with TRBJ2-1; no clear D gene. CDR1 MGHRA and CDR2 YSYEKL come from the germline V gene. CDR3 length: 17 residues. Trimming cost V 3 bases and J 1 base, with 16 bases left between them.

This clone has just one count. This chain joins TRBV25-1 and TRBJ2-7; unclear D gene. The CDR3 consists of 13 residues. In germline, CDR1 is MGHDK, CDR2 SYGVNS. The CDR3 spells CASASFNGYEQYF. In DNA, the CDR3 is TGTGCTTCAGCGTCGTTTAACGGCTACGAGCAGTACTTC.

The J gene is TRBJ2-2, the V gene TRBV6-5; a possible D gene is TRBD1 (6 bases). CDR1 and CDR2 from the germline V gene are MNHEY and SVGAGI. CDR3 length: 15 amino acids. Trimming removed 3 bases from V and 4 bases from J, with 12 bases in between. Here the CDR3 reads CASSYTGRSTGELFF. DNA for the CDR3: TGTGCCAGCAGTTATACAGGGCGAAGCACCGGGGAGCTGTTTTTT.